What follows describes a single TCR beta chain. The germline gives CDR1 MNHEY, CDR2 SVGEGT. Trimming cost V 4 bases and J 3 bases; bases outside gene matches: 6. The CDR3 extends over 15 amino acids. The repertoire was sequenced with immunoSEQ multiplex PCR; TCRdb's copy has only in-frame clones and lacks some. The sample includes 250,000 or so clones, 82% of them seen just once. The sample originates from a study of blood T cell repertoires in COVID-19. Across the whole study: Acute and convalescent COVID-19 specimens originated in the United States, Italy and Spain.

V usage is TRBV6-2 or TRBV6-3 and J usage is TRBJ1-3; 7 bases match TRBD1. The sequence was obtained from a woman aged 70-85 years with acute or convalescent COVID-19. The sample was peripheral blood. The chain's CDR3 is CASSSTGDGGNTIYF. The CDR3 DNA reads as TGTGCCAGCAGTTCAACAGGGGACGGTGGAAACACCATATATTTT.